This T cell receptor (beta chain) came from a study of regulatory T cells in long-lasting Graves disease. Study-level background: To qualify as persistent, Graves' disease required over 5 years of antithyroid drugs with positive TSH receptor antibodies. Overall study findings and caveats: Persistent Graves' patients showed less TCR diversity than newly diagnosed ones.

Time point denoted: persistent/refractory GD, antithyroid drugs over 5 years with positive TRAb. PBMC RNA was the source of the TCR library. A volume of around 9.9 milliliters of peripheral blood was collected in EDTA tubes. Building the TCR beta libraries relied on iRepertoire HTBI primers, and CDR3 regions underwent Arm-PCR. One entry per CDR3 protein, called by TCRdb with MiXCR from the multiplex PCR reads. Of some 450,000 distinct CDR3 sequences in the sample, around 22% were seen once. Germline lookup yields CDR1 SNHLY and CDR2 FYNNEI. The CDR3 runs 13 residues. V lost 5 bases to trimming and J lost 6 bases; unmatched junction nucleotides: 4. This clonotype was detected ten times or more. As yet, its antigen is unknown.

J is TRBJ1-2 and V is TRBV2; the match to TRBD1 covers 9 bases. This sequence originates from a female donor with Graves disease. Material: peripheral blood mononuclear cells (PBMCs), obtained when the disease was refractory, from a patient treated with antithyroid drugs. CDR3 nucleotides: TGTGCCAGCAGTCGACAGGGGGAGGATGGCTACACCTTC. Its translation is CASSRQGEDGYTF.